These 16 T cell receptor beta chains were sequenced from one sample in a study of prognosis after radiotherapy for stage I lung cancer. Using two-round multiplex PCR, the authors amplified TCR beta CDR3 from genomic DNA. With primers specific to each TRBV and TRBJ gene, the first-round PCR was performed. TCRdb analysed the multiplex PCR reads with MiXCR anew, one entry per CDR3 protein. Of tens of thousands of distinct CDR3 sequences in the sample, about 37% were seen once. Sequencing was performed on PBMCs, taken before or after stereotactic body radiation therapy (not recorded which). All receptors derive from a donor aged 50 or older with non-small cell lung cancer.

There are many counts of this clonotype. The CDR3 bases are TGTGCCAGCAGCCGGGACATTAAAGCTTTCTTT. Amino acids: CASSRDIKAFF. The J gene is TRBJ1-1, the V gene TRBV12-3 or TRBV12-4; TRBD1 is a possible D gene (6 bases). The CDR3 contains 11 residues. V was cut by 6 bases and J by 9 bases, with 11 bases left in between.

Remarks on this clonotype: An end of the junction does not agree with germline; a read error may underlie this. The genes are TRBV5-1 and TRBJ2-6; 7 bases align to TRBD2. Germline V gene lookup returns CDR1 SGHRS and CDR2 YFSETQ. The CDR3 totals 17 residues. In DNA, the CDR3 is TGCGCCAGCAGCTCGGGAGGAGACGCGGCCAAGCGCGACGTACTGACTTTC. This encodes CASSSGGDAAKRDVLTF.

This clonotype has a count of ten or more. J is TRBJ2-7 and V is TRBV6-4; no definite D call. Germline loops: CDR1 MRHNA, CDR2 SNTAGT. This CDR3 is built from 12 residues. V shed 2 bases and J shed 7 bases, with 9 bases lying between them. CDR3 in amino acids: CASSDAVGEQYF. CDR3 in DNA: TGTGCCAGCAGTGACGCCGTCGGTGAGCAGTACTTC.

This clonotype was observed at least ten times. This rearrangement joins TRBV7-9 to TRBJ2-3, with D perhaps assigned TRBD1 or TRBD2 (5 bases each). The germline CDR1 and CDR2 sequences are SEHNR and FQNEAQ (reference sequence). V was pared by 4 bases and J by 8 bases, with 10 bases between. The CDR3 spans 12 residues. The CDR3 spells CASSSRDLTQYF. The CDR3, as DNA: TGTGCCAGCAGCTCCCGGGACCTTACGCAGTATTTT.

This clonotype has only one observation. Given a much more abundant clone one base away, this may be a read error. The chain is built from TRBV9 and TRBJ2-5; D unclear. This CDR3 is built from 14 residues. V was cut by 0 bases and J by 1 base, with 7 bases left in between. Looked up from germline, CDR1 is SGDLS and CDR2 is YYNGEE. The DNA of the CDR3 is TGTGCCAGCAGCGTAGGGGAAATCCAAGAGACCCAGTACTTC. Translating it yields CASSVGEIQETQYF.

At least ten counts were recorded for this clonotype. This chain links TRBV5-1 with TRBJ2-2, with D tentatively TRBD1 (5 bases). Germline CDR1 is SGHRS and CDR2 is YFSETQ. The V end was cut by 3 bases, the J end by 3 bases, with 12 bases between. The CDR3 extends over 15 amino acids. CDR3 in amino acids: CASSSGIQHTGELFF. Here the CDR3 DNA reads TGCGCCAGCAGCTCAGGGATTCAGCACACCGGGGAGCTGTTTTTT.

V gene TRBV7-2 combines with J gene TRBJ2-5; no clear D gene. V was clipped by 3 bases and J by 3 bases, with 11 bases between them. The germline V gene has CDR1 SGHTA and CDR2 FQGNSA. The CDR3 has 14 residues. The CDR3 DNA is TGTGCCAGCAGCTTCTATGTTACCGAAGAGACCCAGTACTTC. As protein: CASSFYVTEETQYF. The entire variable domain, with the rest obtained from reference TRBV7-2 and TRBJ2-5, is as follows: GAGVSQSPSNKVTEKGKDVELRCDPISGHTALYWYRQSLGQGLEFLIYFQGNSAPDKSGLPSDRFSAERTGGSVSTLTIQRTQQEDSAVYLCASSFYVTEETQYFGPGTRLLVL.

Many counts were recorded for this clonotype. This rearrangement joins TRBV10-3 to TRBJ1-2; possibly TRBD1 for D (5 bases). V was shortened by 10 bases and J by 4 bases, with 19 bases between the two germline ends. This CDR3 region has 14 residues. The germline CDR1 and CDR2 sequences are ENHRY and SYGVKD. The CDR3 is CATRMSGAAYGYTF. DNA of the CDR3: TGTGCCACCCGTATGAGCGGGGCGGCCTATGGCTACACCTTC.

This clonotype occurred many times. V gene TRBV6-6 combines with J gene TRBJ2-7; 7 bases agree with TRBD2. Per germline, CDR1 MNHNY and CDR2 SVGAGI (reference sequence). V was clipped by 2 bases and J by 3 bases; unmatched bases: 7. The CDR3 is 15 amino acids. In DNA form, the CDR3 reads TGTGCCAGCAGTTACGGTGCTAGCGGAGGCTACGAGCAGTACTTC. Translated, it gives CASSYGASGGYEQYF.

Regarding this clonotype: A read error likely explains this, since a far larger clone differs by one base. As DNA, the CDR3 is TGTGCCAGCAGCTTAGTAAGCGGGGGGAGATCCTACAATGAGCAGTTCTTC. Its translation: CASSLVSGGRSYNEQFF. V is TRBV7-9 and J is TRBJ2-1; 9 nucleotides match TRBD2. The germline CDR1 and CDR2 sequences are SEHNR and FQNEAQ (reference sequence). Trimming took 1 base from V and 1 from J; bases not matched to a gene: 5. The CDR3 sequence is 17 residues long.

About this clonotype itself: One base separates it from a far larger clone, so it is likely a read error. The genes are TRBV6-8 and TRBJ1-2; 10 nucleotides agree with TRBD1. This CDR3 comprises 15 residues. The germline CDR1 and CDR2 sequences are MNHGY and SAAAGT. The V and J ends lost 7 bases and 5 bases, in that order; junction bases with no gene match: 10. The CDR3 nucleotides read TGTGCCAGCATTACGTCGGGACAGGGGCGGTATGGCTACACCTTC. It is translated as CASITSGQGRYGYTF.

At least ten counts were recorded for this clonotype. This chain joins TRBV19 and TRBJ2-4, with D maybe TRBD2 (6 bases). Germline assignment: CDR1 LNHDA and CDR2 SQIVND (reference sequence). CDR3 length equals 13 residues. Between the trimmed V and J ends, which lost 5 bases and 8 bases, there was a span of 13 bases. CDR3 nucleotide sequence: TGTGCCAGTAGTTTCCGGCCGGGGGACATTCAGTACTTC. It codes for CASSFRPGDIQYF. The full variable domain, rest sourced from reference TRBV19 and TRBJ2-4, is DGGITQSPKYLFRKEGQNVTLSCEQNLNHDAMYWYRQDPGQGLRLIYYSQIVNDFQKGDIAEGYSVSREKKESFPLTVTSAQKNPTAFYLCASSFRPGDIQYFGAGTRLSVL.

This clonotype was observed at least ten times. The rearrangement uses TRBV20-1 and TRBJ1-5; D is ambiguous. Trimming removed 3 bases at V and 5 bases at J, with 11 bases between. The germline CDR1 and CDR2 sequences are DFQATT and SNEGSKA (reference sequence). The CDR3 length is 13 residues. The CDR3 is CSASGDPYQPQHF. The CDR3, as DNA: TGCAGTGCTAGTGGGGATCCATATCAGCCCCAGCATTTT.

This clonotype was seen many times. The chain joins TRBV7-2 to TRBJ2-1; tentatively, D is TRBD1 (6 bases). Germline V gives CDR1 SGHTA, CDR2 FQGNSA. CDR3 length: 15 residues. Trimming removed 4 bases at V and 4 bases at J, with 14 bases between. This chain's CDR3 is CASSSRGSIYNEQFF. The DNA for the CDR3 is TGTGCCAGCAGCTCCAGGGGTTCCATTTACAATGAGCAGTTCTTC.

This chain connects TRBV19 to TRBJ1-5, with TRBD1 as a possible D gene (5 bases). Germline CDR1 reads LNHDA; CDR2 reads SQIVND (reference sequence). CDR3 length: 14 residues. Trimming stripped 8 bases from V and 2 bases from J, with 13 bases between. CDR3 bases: TGTGCCAGTTCTGGCCAAGGGGGCAATCAGCCCCAGCATTTT. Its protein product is CASSGQGGNQPQHF.

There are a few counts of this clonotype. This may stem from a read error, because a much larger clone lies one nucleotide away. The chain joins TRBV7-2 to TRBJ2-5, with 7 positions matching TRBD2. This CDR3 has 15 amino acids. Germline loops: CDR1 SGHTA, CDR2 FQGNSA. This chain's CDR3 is CASSLSAGMLETHYF. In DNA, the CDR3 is TGTGCCAGCAGCTTATCAGCGGGAATGCTGGAGACCCATTACTTC.